The TCR beta chain under discussion was sequenced for a study of cytomegalovirus exposure and HLA in healthy donors. Study findings and constraints: Reports indicated that the classifier achieved high specificity and sensitivity in diagnosing cytomegalovirus status. An analysis was carried out later, and it reportedly showed fewer N-insertions in an Asian-associated ancestry cluster than the approximately 670-donor mean. In a later analysis, TCR beta V- and J-gene trimming showed a link to a missense DCLRE1C variant.

Trimming shortened V by 6 bases and J by 0 bases, and 15 bases separated the two germline ends. This CDR3 contains 15 residues. Germline V gives CDR1 MNHEY, CDR2 SVGAGI. Comments on this clone: The antigen remains undetermined.

PCR employed 60 Vbeta and 13 Jbeta primers. Method: immunoSEQ multiplex PCR; TCRdb's copy keeps in-frame clones and lacks some. The repertoire table contains about 120,000 clones. This receptor was identified in a man younger than 35 in good health and CMV-seronegative. What was sequenced was PBMCs. The chain carries TRBV6-5 and TRBJ2-7, with D maybe TRBD1 (5 bases). CDR3 sequence reads: CASRSGAGDSYEQYF. The CDR3 bases are TGTGCCAGCAGGTCTGGGGCAGGTGACTCCTACGAGCAGTACTTC.